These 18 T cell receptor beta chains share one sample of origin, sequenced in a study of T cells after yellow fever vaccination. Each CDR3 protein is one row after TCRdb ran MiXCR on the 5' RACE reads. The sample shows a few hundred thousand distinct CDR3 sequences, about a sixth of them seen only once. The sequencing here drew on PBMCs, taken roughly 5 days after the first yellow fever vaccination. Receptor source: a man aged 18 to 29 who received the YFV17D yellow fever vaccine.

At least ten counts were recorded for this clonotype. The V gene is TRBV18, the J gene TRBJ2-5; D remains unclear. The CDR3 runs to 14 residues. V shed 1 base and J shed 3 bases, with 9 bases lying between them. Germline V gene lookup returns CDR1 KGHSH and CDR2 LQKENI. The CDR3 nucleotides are TGTGCCAGCTCACCACTGTCGGCAGAAGAGACCCAGTACTTC. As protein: CASSPLSAEETQYF. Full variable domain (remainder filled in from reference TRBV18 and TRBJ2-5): NAGVMQNPRHLVRRRGQEARLRCSPMKGHSHVYWYRQLPEEGLKFMVYLQKENIIDESGMPKERFSAEFPKEGPSILRIQQVVRGDSAAYFCASSPLSAEETQYFGPGTRLLVL.

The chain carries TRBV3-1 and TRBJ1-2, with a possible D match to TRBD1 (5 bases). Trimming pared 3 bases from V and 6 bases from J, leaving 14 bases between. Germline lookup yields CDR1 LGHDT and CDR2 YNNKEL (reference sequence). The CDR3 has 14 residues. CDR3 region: CASSHGRAGDGYTF. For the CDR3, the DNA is TGTGCCAGCAGCCACGGCAGGGCTGGGGATGGCTACACCTTC.

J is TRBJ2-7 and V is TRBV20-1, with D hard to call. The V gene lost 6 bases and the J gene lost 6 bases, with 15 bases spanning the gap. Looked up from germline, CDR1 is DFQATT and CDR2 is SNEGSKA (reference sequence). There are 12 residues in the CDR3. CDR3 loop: CSAIRPTGEQYF. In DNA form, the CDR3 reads TGCAGTGCGATAAGGCCGACGGGCGAGCAGTACTTC.

DNA of the CDR3: TGTGCCAGCAGCCGGAACAGACAGCAAACGTGGGGGGAGCTGTTTTTT. Translated, it gives CASSRNRQQTWGELFF. The J gene is TRBJ2-2, the V gene TRBV3-1; perhaps TRBD1 as D (5 bases). Germline V gives CDR1 LGHDT, CDR2 YNNKEL (reference sequence). There are 16 residues in the CDR3. Trimming removed 4 bases at V and 8 bases at J, with 20 bases between. The full variable domain, its missing parts supplied by reference TRBV3-1 and TRBJ2-2, is DTAVSQTPKYLVTQMGNDKSIKCEQNLGHDTMYWYKQDSKKFLKIMFSYNNKELIINETVPNRFSPKSPDKAHLNLHINSLELGDSAVYFCASSRNRQQTWGELFFGEGSRLTVL.

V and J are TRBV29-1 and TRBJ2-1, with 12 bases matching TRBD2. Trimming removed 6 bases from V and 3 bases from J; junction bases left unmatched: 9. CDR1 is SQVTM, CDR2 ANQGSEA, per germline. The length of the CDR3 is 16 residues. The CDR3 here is CSVELAGGSDYNEQFF. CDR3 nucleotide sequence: TGCAGCGTAGAGCTAGCGGGGGGGTCCGACTACAATGAGCAGTTCTTC.

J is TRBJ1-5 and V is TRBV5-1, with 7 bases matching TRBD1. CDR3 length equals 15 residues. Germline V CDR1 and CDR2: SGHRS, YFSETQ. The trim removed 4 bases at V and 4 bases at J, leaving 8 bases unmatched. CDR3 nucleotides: TGCGCCAGCAGCGCTACAGGGGTGGGGAATCAGCCCCAGCATTTT. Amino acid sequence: CASSATGVGNQPQHF.

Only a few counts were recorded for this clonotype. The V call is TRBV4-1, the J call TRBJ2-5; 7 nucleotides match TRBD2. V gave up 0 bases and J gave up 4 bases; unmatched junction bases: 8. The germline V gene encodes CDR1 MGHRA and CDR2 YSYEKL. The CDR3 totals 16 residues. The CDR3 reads CASSQDLERGGETQYF. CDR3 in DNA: TGCGCCAGCAGCCAAGATTTGGAGCGGGGAGGAGAGACCCAGTACTTC.

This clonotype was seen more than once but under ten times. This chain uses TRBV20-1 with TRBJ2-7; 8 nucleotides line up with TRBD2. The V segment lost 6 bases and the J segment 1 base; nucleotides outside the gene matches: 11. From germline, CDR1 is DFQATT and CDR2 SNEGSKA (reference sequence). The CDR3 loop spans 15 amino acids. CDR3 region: CSAHRAGGESYEQYF. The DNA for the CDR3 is TGCAGTGCCCACAGGGCGGGAGGAGAATCCTACGAGCAGTACTTC.

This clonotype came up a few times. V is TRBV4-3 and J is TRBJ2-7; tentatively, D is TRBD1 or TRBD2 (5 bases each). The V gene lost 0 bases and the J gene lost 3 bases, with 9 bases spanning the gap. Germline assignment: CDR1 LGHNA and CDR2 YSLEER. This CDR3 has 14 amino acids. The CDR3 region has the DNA TGCGCCAGCAGCCAAGAGTGGGACGGCTACGAGCAGTACTTC. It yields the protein CASSQEWDGYEQYF.

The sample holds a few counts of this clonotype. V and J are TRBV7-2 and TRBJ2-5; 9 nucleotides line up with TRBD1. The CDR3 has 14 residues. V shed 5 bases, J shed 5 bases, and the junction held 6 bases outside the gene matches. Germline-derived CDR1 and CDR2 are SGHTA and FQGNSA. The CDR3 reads CASSRDREVETQYF. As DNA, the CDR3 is TGTGCCAGCAGCCGGGACAGGGAGGTTGAGACCCAGTACTTC.

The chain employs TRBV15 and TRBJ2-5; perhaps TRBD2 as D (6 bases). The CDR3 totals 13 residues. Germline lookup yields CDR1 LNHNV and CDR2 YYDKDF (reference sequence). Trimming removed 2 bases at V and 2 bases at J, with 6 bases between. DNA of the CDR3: TGTGCCACCAGCAGACGGGAGCAAGAGACCCAGTACTTC. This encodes CATSRREQETQYF.

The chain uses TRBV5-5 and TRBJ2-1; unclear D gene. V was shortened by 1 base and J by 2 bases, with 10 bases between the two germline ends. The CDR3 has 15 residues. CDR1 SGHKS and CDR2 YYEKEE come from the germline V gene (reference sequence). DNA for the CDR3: TGTGCCAGCAGCTTGAACCTGAACCCCTACAATGAGCAGTTCTTC. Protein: CASSLNLNPYNEQFF.

The CDR3 DNA reads TGTGCCAGCAGTGGAGTGGCGGGCGAGCAGTACTTC. Translating it yields CASSGVAGEQYF. The rearrangement links TRBV12-3 or TRBV12-4 to TRBJ2-7, with TRBD2 as a possible D gene (5 bases). The CDR3 is 12 residues long. Trimming stripped 5 bases from V and 6 bases from J, with 11 bases between.

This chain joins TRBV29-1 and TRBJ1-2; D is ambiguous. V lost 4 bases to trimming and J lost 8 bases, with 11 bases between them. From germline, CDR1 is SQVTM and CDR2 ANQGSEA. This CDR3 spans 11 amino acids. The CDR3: CSVVTHNGYTF. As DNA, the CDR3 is TGCAGCGTTGTCACCCACAACGGCTACACCTTC. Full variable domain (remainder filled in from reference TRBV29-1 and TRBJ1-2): SAVISQKPSRDICQRGTSLTIQCQVDSQVTMMFWYRQQPGQSLTLIATANQGSEATYESGFVIDKFPISRPNLTFSTLTVSNMSPEDSSIYLCSVVTHNGYTFGSGTRLTVV.

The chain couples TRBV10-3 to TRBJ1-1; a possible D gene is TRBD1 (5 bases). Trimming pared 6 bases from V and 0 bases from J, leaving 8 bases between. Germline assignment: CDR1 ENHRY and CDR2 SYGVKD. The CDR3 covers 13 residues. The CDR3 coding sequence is TGTGCCATCAGGTCAGGGATGAACACTGAAGCTTTCTTT. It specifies CAIRSGMNTEAFF.

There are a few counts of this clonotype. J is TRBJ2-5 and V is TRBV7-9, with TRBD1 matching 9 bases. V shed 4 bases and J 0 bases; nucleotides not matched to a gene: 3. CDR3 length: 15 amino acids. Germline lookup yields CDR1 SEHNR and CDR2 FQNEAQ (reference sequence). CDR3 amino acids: CASSSTGGNQETQYF. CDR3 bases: TGTGCCAGCAGCTCGACAGGGGGAAACCAAGAGACCCAGTACTTC.

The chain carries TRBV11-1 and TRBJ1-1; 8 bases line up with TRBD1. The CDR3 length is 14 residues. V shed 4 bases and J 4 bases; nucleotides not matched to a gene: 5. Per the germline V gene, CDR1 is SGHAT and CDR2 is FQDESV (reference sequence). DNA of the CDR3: TGTGCCAGCAGCTCGAGGACAGGGTCCACTGAAGCTTTCTTT. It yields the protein CASSSRTGSTEAFF.

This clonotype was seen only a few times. Here the CDR3 DNA reads TGTGCCAGCAGCACCGGGACAGGGTCTGATGAGCAGTTCTTC. Translation: CASSTGTGSDEQFF. V gene TRBV11-2 combines with J gene TRBJ2-1; 9 nucleotides agree with TRBD1. Trimming removed 5 bases from V and 8 bases from J; junction bases left unmatched: 7. The length of the CDR3 is 14 residues. In germline, CDR1 is SGHAT, CDR2 FQNNGV. Complete variable domain (other parts from reference TRBV11-2 and TRBJ2-1): EAGVAQSPRYKIIEKRQSVAFWCNPISGHATLYWYQQILGQGPKLLIQFQNNGVVDDSQLPKDRFSAERLKGVDSTLKIQPAKLEDSAVYLCASSTGTGSDEQFFGPGTRLTVL.